This TCR beta chain was observed in a study of T cell changes during pregnancy in multiple sclerosis. The germline CDR1 and CDR2 sequences are SQVTM and ANQGSEA. V lost 6 bases, J lost 4 bases, and 3 bases stayed unmatched. CDR3 length equals 11 residues. The repertoire was sequenced with immunoSEQ multiplex PCR; TCRdb's copy has only in-frame clones and lacks some. The sample has about 42,000 clones, around 92% seen once. The rearrangement joins TRBV29-1 to TRBJ2-7; 7 bases are shared with TRBD1. This receptor was obtained from a female donor in good health, enrolled as a control in a pregnancy study. The sample was CD4+ T cells from peripheral blood mononuclear cells, taken in the second trimester of pregnancy. CDR3 DNA sequence: TGCAGCGTGGAGACAGGGTACGAGCAGTACTTC. It is translated as CSVETGYEQYF.